This T cell receptor (beta chain) was obtained from a study of shared clonotypes between healthy human individuals. Study findings and constraints: Represented diversity (both genetic and exposure-history) was limited by the small number of donors.

CDR3 size: 15 residues. Germline assignment: CDR1 GTSNPN and CDR2 SVGIG (reference sequence). V was shortened by 0 bases and J by 2 bases, with 11 bases between the two germline ends. As processed by the authors: ImmunoSEQ output held junction-only sequences without quality scores, so filtering differed. This table comes from immunoSEQ multiplex PCR, and its TCRdb copy is limited to in-frame clones, with some not included. V, J and clone size reflect that table, while D and trimming were determined from the DNA. The sample holds about 490,000 clones, 79% seen once. Donors, without exception, were Caucasian adults residing in Nashville, Tennessee. Unsorted samples relied on roughly 99 million PBMCs, which served as the source of genomic DNA. Comments on this clone: Its antigen is not identified.

This receptor was identified in a woman in her thirties or forties in good health. Some clones in this sample may be carry-over from other donors' samples. The chain links TRBV30 to TRBJ2-4; D tentatively reads TRBD1 or TRBD2 (6 bases each). Material for sequencing was PBMCs. The CDR3 DNA is TGTGCCTGGAGTGTAGGGGGGATTACCAAAAACATTCAGTACTTC. Translating it yields CAWSVGGITKNIQYF.